The 8 T cell receptor beta chains reported below all come from one sample, sequenced in a study of long-term antiretroviral therapy in people with HIV. Researchers ran immunoSEQ v3.0 at survey level. Sequencing used immunoSEQ multiplex PCR; TCRdb keeps in-frame clones, though not all of them. The sample lists 20,000 or so clones; roughly 84% were seen once. Specimen: unsorted PBMCs, collected 0.2 years before starting antiretroviral therapy. The receptors stem from a man younger than 35 with HIV.

This clone was detected only a few times. The J gene is TRBJ2-7, the V gene TRBV7-8; weak D call: TRBD2 (6 bases). Per the germline V gene, CDR1 is SGHVS and CDR2 is FQNEAQ. The CDR3 consists of 15 residues. V lost 5 bases and J lost 0, with 14 bases in between. As DNA, the CDR3 is TGTGCCAGCAGCCCTGGGACTGCTAGCTCCTACGAGCAGTACTTC. Amino acid sequence: CASSPGTASSYEQYF. Based on the CDR3 plus reference TRBV7-8 and TRBJ2-7, the full variable domain is GAGVSQSPRYKVAKRGQDVALRCDPISGHVSLFWYQQALGQGPEFLTYFQNEAQLDKSGLPSDRFFAERPEGSVSTLKIQRTQQEDSAVYLCASSPGTASSYEQYFGPGTRLTVT.

This chain connects TRBV18 to TRBJ1-2, with D perhaps TRBD1 (6 bases). CDR3 length equals 16 residues. Looked up from germline, CDR1 is KGHSH and CDR2 is LQKENI. V lost 3 bases, J lost 3 bases, and 17 bases lay in between. This chain's CDR3 is CASSPNDRSLYYGYTF. CDR3 nucleotides: TGTGCCAGCTCACCGAACGACAGGTCCCTATACTATGGCTACACCTTC. Variable domain in full (rest from reference TRBV18 and TRBJ1-2): NAGVMQNPRHLVRRRGQEARLRCSPMKGHSHVYWYRQLPEEGLKFMVYLQKENIIDESGMPKERFSAEFPKEGPSILRIQQVVRGDSAAYFCASSPNDRSLYYGYTFGSGTRLTVV.

This rearrangement joins TRBV10-3 to TRBJ2-5; 14 positions match TRBD2. Per the germline V gene, CDR1 is ENHRY and CDR2 is SYGVKD. The length of the CDR3 is 15 residues. Germline trimming cut 4 bases from V and 5 bases from J; bases unmatched to any gene: 3. The chain's CDR3 is CAISVTSGGAETQYF. The CDR3 region has the DNA TGTGCCATCAGTGTGACTAGCGGGGGGGCGGAGACCCAGTACTTC.

V gene TRBV30 combines with J gene TRBJ1-1, with 7 bases aligning to TRBD1. After removal of 4 bases from V and 3 bases from J, the junction contained 5 bases not matched to a gene. Germline values: CDR1 GTSNPN, CDR2 SVGIG (reference sequence). The CDR3 loop spans 13 amino acids. CDR3 bases: TGTGCCTGGAATACAGGGGCCGACACTGAAGCTTTCTTT. Translated: CAWNTGADTEAFF.

The V call is TRBV7-9, the J call TRBJ1-5; tentatively, D is TRBD1 (5 bases). The ends were cut back, 10 bases at V and 5 bases at J, with 18 bases in the middle. Germline V gene lookup returns CDR1 SEHNR and CDR2 FQNEAQ (reference sequence). The CDR3 covers 14 residues. CDR3: CATETGTGDQPQHF. The DNA for the CDR3 is TGTGCCACCGAAACCGGGACGGGAGATCAGCCCCAGCATTTT.

The V and J genes are TRBV5-6 and TRBJ2-1, with D possibly matching TRBD2 (5 bases). CDR3 length: 14 residues. Trimming removed 1 base from V and 1 base from J, with 6 bases in between. The germline CDR1 and CDR2 sequences are SGHDT and YYEEEE. In nucleotides, the CDR3 is TGTGCCAGCAGCTTGCCGGGGTCCTACAATGAGCAGTTCTTC. It yields the protein CASSLPGSYNEQFF.

The chain couples TRBV7-3 to TRBJ2-2, with unresolved D. The length of the CDR3 is 12 residues. The V gene lost 2 bases and the J gene lost 6 bases, with 4 bases spanning the gap. Germline values: CDR1 SGHTA, CDR2 FQGTGA. The CDR3 DNA sequence: TGTGCCAGCAGCTTATCCGCCGGGGAGCTGTTTTTT. Protein sequence: CASSLSAGELFF. The whole variable domain, remainder taken from reference TRBV7-3 and TRBJ2-2, is GAGVSQTPSNKVTEKGKYVELRCDPISGHTALYWYRQSLGQGPEFLIYFQGTGAADDSGLPNDRFFAVRPEGSVSTLKIQRTERGDSAVYLCASSLSAGELFFGEGSRLTVL.

CDR3 bases: TGTGCCAGCAGCCACGGGACTAGCGGGCTGTGGGAGCAGTACTTC. Translated: CASSHGTSGLWEQYF. The chain has TRBV14 and TRBJ2-7; 12 positions agree with TRBD2. CDR1 SGHDN and CDR2 FVKESK come from the germline V gene. CDR3 size: 15 residues. Trimming at V came to 3 bases and at J to 7 bases, leaving 7 bases not matched to a gene.